This is a list of T cell receptor beta chains from one sample in a study of vaccination effects on CD4 cells after COVID-19. Assay: immunoSEQ multiplex PCR; the TCRdb copy retains only in-frame clones and omits some. The table lists under 55,000 clones, about three quarters of them singletons. Antigen specificity for these receptors is unknown. The specimen comprised CD4+ T cells from PBMCs cultured without peptide, sampled after COVID-19 vaccination. Receptor source: a human donor who received a COVID-19 vaccine. Each CDR3 is given with its conserved first and last residue. The D gene is left open where the match is weak. The listing skips clone size in some rows; elsewhere it reads once, few, many or a size class.

TRBJ2-2	TRBD1	TRBV5-4	.	TGTGCCAGCAGCTTGCACGGGACAGGGCAGAACACCGGGGAGCTGTTTTTT	CASSLHGTGQNTGELFF
TRBJ2-1	TRBD2	TRBV6-4	.	TGTGCCAGCAGACCCATAGCGGGAGGGGGCAATGAGCAGTTCTTC	CASRPIAGGGNEQFF
TRBJ2-4	.	TRBV4-1	.	TGCGCCAGCAGCCAAGGTCGGATCGCCAAAAACATTCAGTACTTC	CASSQGRIAKNIQYF
TRBJ2-5	.	TRBV19	once	TGTGCCAGTAGTATAGGAGACAGAGGGGGAGAGACCCAGTACTTC	CASSIGDRGGETQYF
TRBJ2-1	.	TRBV19	.	TGTGCCAGTAGTACGCTCGGCGGAGTAAATGAGCAGTTCTTC	CASSTLGGVNEQFF
TRBJ1-6	.	TRBV11-2	.	TGTGCCAGCAGCTTAGGGAGGGTTTCACCCCTCCACTTT	CASSLGRVSPLHF
TRBJ2-1	.	TRBV2	.	TGTGCCAGCAGTGAAGCACAGGGTCGGCAGTTCTTC	CASSEAQGRQFF
TRBJ2-5	TRBD1	TRBV6-5	.	TGTGCCAGCAGTAGAAGACAGGGACAAGAGACCCAGTACTTC	CASSRRQGQETQYF
TRBJ2-5	TRBD1	TRBV2	once	TGTGCCAGCATTAAGACAGGGGCTGAGACCCAGTACTTC	CASIKTGAETQYF
TRBJ2-5	.	TRBV4-1	few	TGCGCCAGCAGCCAAGATCCTTGGATGGGGGAGACCCAGTACTTC	CASSQDPWMGETQYF
TRBJ1-3	.	TRBV9	.	TGTGCCAGCAGCGTACGGAGCTCTGGAAACACCATATATTTT	CASSVRSSGNTIYF
TRBJ2-7	TRBD2	TRBV5-1	once	TGCGCCAGCAACCGGCGGAGCCTAGCGGGGGACCCTTACGAGCAGTACTTC	CASNRRSLAGDPYEQYF
TRBJ2-5	.	TRBV7-9	.	TGTGCCAGCAGCCCCCTACAGCAAGAGACCCAGTACTTC	CASSPLQQETQYF
TRBJ2-7	.	TRBV19	.	TGTGCCAGTAGTACAGCGGGCTCGGGCTACGAGCAGTACTTC	CASSTAGSGYEQYF
TRBJ1-2	.	TRBV4-1	.	TGCGCCAGCAGCCAACAACTCAGGACGCCCCTGGAGGGCTACACCTTC	CASSQQLRTPLEGYTF
TRBJ2-3	TRBD2	TRBV19	.	TGTGCCAGTAGTACCAAGGGAGGCGGGGGGGCCGGAGGAGATACGCAGTATTTT	CASSTKGGGGAGGDTQYF
TRBJ1-1	TRBD1	TRBV10-1	few	TGCGCCAGCAGCCCTAGACAGGGATTGTGGACTGAAGCTTTCTTT	CASSPRQGLWTEAFF
TRBJ2-5	.	TRBV5-1	.	TGCGCCAGCTCTGAAGTCCAAGAGACCCAGTACTTC	CASSEVQETQYF
TRBJ2-2	.	TRBV11-3	.	TGTGCCAGCAGCTTAGCCGGGACATCGAACACCGGGGAGCTGTTTTTT	CASSLAGTSNTGELFF
TRBJ1-2	.	TRBV6-5	.	TGTGCCAGCAGTACACCATCCTATGGCTACACCTTC	CASSTPSYGYTF
TRBJ1-5	TRBD1	TRBV23-1	.	TGCGCCAGCAGTCAATCTCTACCCCCCCGGGACAGGGGGCATGGCAATCAGCCCCAGCATTTT	CASSQSLPPRDRGHGNQPQHF
TRBJ2-5	TRBD2	TRBV7-2	.	TGTGCCAGCAGCCCTCTAGCGGGGGGGCAAGAGACCCAGTACTTC	CASSPLAGGQETQYF
TRBJ2-3	TRBD2	TRBV19	.	TGTGCCAGTACAGGGACTAGCGGGGAGAAGTTT	CASTGTSGEKF